This entry lists 24 T cell receptor beta chains sequenced from one sample in a study of CD8 T cells in Susac syndrome. With random hexamers, reverse transcription was performed on about 0.5 to 1 ug of RNA. TCRdb reprocessed the immunoSEQ multiplex PCR reads with MiXCR, giving one entry per CDR3 protein. The table has about 120,000 distinct CDR3 sequences, 94% seen once; the top ten hold more than 0.095%. Sequences were obtained from CD4+ T cells from PBMCs. The receptors were sampled from a human donor in good health.

This chain uses TRBV2 with TRBJ2-3, with TRBD2 identical over 11 bases. The junction had 6 bases not matched to a gene; V was cut back by 0 bases and J by 4 bases. Germline-derived CDR1 and CDR2 are SNHLY and FYNNEI. The CDR3 consists of 17 residues. DNA for the CDR3: TGTGCCAGCAGTGAAGCGCCCCTGACTAGCGGGGCAGATACGCAGTATTTT. Translated, it gives CASSEAPLTSGADTQYF.

The chain uses TRBV7-3 and TRBJ1-1; D remains ambiguous. V was cut by 3 bases and J by 5 bases, with 10 bases left in between. Germline CDR1 reads SGHTA; CDR2 reads FQGTGA. This CDR3 comprises 13 residues. CDR3 DNA: TGTGCCAGCAGCTTCAAGGATGGGACTGAAGCTTTCTTT. Its translation is CASSFKDGTEAFF.

The table lists this clonotype with a count of one. The chain joins TRBV5-5 to TRBJ2-3; TRBD1 aligns across 11 bases. Germline trimming cut 4 bases from V and 6 bases from J; bases unmatched to any gene: 7. The CDR3 runs 15 residues. The germline V gene encodes CDR1 SGHKS and CDR2 YYEKEE (reference sequence). In DNA form, the CDR3 reads TGTGCCAGCAGCGTCGGACAGGGGGCGATGGATACGCAGTATTTT. Its translation: CASSVGQGAMDTQYF. Using reference TRBV5-5 and TRBJ2-3 for the parts outside the CDR3, the full variable domain is DAGVTQSPTHLIKTRGQQVTLRCSPISGHKSVSWYQQVLGQGPQFIFQYYEKEERGRGNFPDRFSARQFPNYSSELNVNALLLGDSALYLCASSVGQGAMDTQYFGPGTRLTVL.

J is TRBJ1-5 and V is TRBV20-1; D gene unclear. CDR3 size: 10 residues. Trimming took 0 bases from V and 6 from J, leaving 0 bases between them. The V gene's germline CDR1 is DFQATT and CDR2 SNEGSKA (reference sequence). CDR3 sequence (DNA): TGCAGTGCTAGAGATCAGCCCCAGCATTTT. Its protein is CSARDQPQHF.

The V gene is TRBV7-9, the J gene TRBJ1-2, with 9 bases aligning to TRBD1. The V gene end was trimmed by 2 bases and the J gene end by 0 bases; junction bases not matched to a gene: 10. This CDR3 region has 18 residues. CDR1 and CDR2 (germline): SEHNR, FQNEAQ (reference sequence). The CDR3 region is CASSLLSTGGLSNYGYTF. The CDR3 DNA sequence: TGTGCCAGCAGCTTACTCTCGACAGGGGGATTATCTAACTATGGCTACACCTTC.

The rearrangement links TRBV4-2 to TRBJ2-1; 10 bases line up with TRBD2. J lost 4 bases, V lost 3 bases, and 6 bases had no gene match. Germline loops: CDR1 LGHNA, CDR2 YNFKEQ. The CDR3 consists of 16 residues. Here the CDR3 DNA reads TGTGCCAGCAGCCACGCCGGGACTAGCGAGTACAATGAGCAGTTCTTC. Its translation: CASSHAGTSEYNEQFF.

The chain recombines TRBV6-2 or TRBV6-3 with TRBJ2-5; D gene uncertain. Trimming took off 8 bases at V and 1 base at J, with 11 bases between the two ends. Germline V CDR1 and CDR2: MNHEY, SVGEGT. The CDR3 is 13 amino acids. Here the CDR3 DNA reads TGTGCCAGCCAGCGCGACGGCCAAGAGACCCAGTACTTC. As protein: CASQRDGQETQYF.

The chain joins TRBV4-1 to TRBJ2-7; 9 bases align to TRBD2. From germline, CDR1 is MGHRA and CDR2 YSYEKL. The V gene end was trimmed by 5 bases and the J gene end by 0 bases; junction bases not matched to a gene: 17. The CDR3 loop spans 19 amino acids. The CDR3 DNA is TGCGCCAGCAGCGACCACCCGGGACTAGCTTCCCCTCTCTCCTACGAGCAGTACTTC. This sequence encodes CASSDHPGLASPLSYEQYF.

The chain couples TRBV19 to TRBJ2-6, with D unclear. This CDR3 region has 15 residues. Germline CDR1 reads LNHDA; CDR2 reads SQIVND (reference sequence). V was clipped by 2 bases and J by 1 base, with 6 bases between them. CDR3 in DNA: TGTGCCAGTAGTATAACGCAATCTGGGGCCAACGTCCTGACTTTC. Protein product: CASSITQSGANVLTF.

The chain carries TRBV10-3 and TRBJ2-7, with TRBD1 matching over 8 bases. Looked up from germline, CDR1 is ENHRY and CDR2 is SYGVKD. V shed 2 bases, J shed 0 bases, and the junction held 0 bases outside the gene matches. The CDR3 runs to 14 residues. CDR3 in amino acids: CAISEGTGSYEQYF. CDR3 in DNA: TGTGCCATCAGTGAGGGGACAGGCTCCTACGAGCAGTACTTC.

The V gene is TRBV30, the J gene TRBJ2-1; 9 nucleotides align to TRBD2. The CDR3 has 15 amino acids. The germline CDR1 and CDR2 sequences are GTSNPN and SVGIG (reference sequence). V shed 0 bases and J 6 bases; nucleotides not matched to a gene: 6. DNA of the CDR3: TGTGCCTGGAGTGTAGGTACTAGCGGGTCCAATGAGCAGTTCTTC. Its protein is CAWSVGTSGSNEQFF.

The genes are TRBV19 and TRBJ1-1; 8 nucleotides align to TRBD1. The CDR3 contains 15 residues. V was clipped by 5 bases and J by 1 base; unmatched bases: 6. Germline V CDR1 and CDR2: LNHDA, SQIVND (reference sequence). As DNA, the CDR3 is TGTGCCAGTAGTGACGGAGACAGGGGGAACACTGAAGCTTTCTTT. Translated, it gives CASSDGDRGNTEAFF.

The chain joins TRBV7-9 to TRBJ1-1; D gene uncertain. The ends were cut back, 5 bases at V and 8 bases at J, with 15 bases in the middle. Germline CDR1 and CDR2: SEHNR and FQNEAQ (reference sequence). The CDR3 totals 13 residues. Here the CDR3 DNA reads TGTGCCAGCAGCCCCCGGCAGCCGGGGGAAGCTTTCTTT. Protein: CASSPRQPGEAFF.

V gene TRBV10-3 combines with J gene TRBJ2-7, with D possibly TRBD2 on 5 matching bases. The CDR3 is made up of 13 amino acids. V lost 3 bases and J lost 1, with 7 bases in between. The germline gives CDR1 ENHRY, CDR2 SYGVKD. DNA for the CDR3: TGTGCCATCAGTGATCGAGGGTCCTACGAGCAGTACTTC. Protein sequence: CAISDRGSYEQYF.

This chain uses TRBV10-3 with TRBJ2-7; the D is unclear. CDR3 length equals 14 residues. Germline CDR1 reads ENHRY; CDR2 reads SYGVKD. V lost 5 bases and J lost 3, with 14 bases in between. Here the CDR3 reads CAISNPPRYYEQYF. CDR3 nucleotide sequence: TGTGCCATCAGTAACCCCCCGAGGTACTACGAGCAGTACTTC.

The chain recombines TRBV6-2 or TRBV6-3 with TRBJ2-5; TRBD2 aligns across 10 bases. V shed 7 bases and J 5 bases; nucleotides not matched to a gene: 1. The germline V gene encodes CDR1 MNHEY and CDR2 SVGEGT. The CDR3 extends over 12 amino acids. The CDR3 loop is CASKTSGETQYF. The CDR3 DNA sequence: TGTGCCAGCAAGACTAGCGGGGAGACCCAGTACTTC.

This chain connects TRBV30 to TRBJ2-1; TRBD1 or TRBD2 may be the D gene (5 bases each). Germline CDR1 and CDR2: GTSNPN and SVGIG (reference sequence). The length of the CDR3 is 12 residues. The V gene lost 4 bases and the J gene lost 6 bases, with 10 bases spanning the gap. CDR3 amino acids: CAWTRGLNEQFF. The CDR3 nucleotides are TGTGCCTGGACTCGGGGCCTCAATGAGCAGTTCTTC. The full variable domain, completed using reference TRBV30 and TRBJ2-1, is SQTIHQWPATLVQPVGSPLSLECTVEGTSNPNLYWYRQAAGRGLQLLFYSVGIGQISSEVPQNLSASRPQDRQFILSSKKLLLSDSGFYLCAWTRGLNEQFFGPGTRLTVL.

V is TRBV18 and J is TRBJ2-4, with 8 bases aligning to TRBD1. Germline V gene sequence: CDR1 KGHSH, CDR2 LQKENI. The CDR3 loop spans 14 amino acids. The ends lost 3 bases at V and 5 bases at J; junction bases unmatched: 3. CDR3 loop: CASSPGQEQNIQYF. DNA of the CDR3: TGTGCCAGCTCACCGGGACAGGAGCAAAACATTCAGTACTTC.

The rearrangement joins TRBV4-3 to TRBJ2-3; a weak D match, TRBD2 (5 bases). The CDR3 contains 16 residues. V was trimmed by 0 bases and J by 4 bases, leaving 14 bases between them. CDR1 and CDR2 from the germline V gene are LGHNA and YSLEER. As DNA, the CDR3 is TGCGCCAGCAGCCAAGATCTAGGACTCTTCGCAGATACGCAGTATTTT. Its translation: CASSQDLGLFADTQYF.

The V call is TRBV18, the J call TRBJ2-7; no reliable D call. The V end was cut by 5 bases, the J end by 7 bases, with 9 bases between. This CDR3 comprises 11 residues. Germline V gives CDR1 KGHSH, CDR2 LQKENI. As DNA, the CDR3 is TGTGCCAGCTCATCAAGAGAGGAGCAGTACTTC. This encodes CASSSREEQYF.

V usage is TRBV20-1 and J usage is TRBJ2-5, with a tentative D call TRBD1 (5 bases). V was pared by 7 bases and J by 2 bases, with 20 bases between. This CDR3 region has 15 residues. The V gene's germline CDR1 is DFQATT and CDR2 SNEGSKA (reference sequence). In DNA form, the CDR3 reads TGCAGTGTCCAATCGACAGTGTTGGTTCAAGAGACCCAGTACTTC. The encoded protein is CSVQSTVLVQETQYF.

The chain couples TRBV19 to TRBJ2-2; the D is unclear. The CDR3 is 13 residues long. The germline V gene encodes CDR1 LNHDA and CDR2 SQIVND (reference sequence). With 7 bases removed from V and 1 base from J, the gap between germline ends came to 7 bases. Here the CDR3 DNA reads TGTGCCAGTAAGAACAAGAACACCGGGGAGCTGTTTTTT. Its protein product is CASKNKNTGELFF.

The chain has TRBV28 and TRBJ2-1; tentative D call: TRBD2 (5 bases). The germline V gene encodes CDR1 MDHEN and CDR2 SYDVKM. The CDR3 sequence is 14 residues long. V lost 8 bases and J lost 2, with 13 bases in between. The CDR3 sequence is CASSGGLPYNEQFF. CDR3 in DNA: TGTGCCAGCTCCGGAGGCCTGCCCTACAATGAGCAGTTCTTC.

The chain employs TRBV5-1 and TRBJ2-3; the D is unclear. The CDR3 runs 14 residues. The V and J ends lost 0 bases and 2 bases respectively, with 7 bases between them. Looked up from germline, CDR1 is SGHRS and CDR2 is YFSETQ. CDR3 DNA: TGCGCCAGCAGCTTGGCTCCTGACACAGATACGCAGTATTTT. Protein sequence: CASSLAPDTDTQYF.